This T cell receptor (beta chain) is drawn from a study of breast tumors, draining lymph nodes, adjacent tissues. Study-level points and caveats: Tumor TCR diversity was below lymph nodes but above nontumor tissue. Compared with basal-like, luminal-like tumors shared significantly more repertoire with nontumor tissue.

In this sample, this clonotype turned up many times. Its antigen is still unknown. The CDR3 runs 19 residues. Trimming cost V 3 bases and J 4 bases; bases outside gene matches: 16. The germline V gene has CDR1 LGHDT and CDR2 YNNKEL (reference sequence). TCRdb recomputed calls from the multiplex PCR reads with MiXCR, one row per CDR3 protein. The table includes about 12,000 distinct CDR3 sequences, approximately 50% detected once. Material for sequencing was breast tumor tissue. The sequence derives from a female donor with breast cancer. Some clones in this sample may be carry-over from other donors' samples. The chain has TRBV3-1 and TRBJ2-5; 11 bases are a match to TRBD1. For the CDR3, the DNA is TGTGCCAGCAGCCAGAGTGGGACAGGGGGTCCATGGGGGGGAGAGACCCAGTACTTC. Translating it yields CASSQSGTGGPWGGETQYF.